This T cell receptor beta chain was recovered during a study of cytomegalovirus exposure and HLA in healthy donors. The method was immunoSEQ multiplex PCR; TCRdb's version includes in-frame clones alone and lacks a portion of them. The table includes 100,000 to 120,000 clones, roughly 84% detected once. This CDR3 contains 11 residues. CDR1 is SQVTM, CDR2 ANQGSEA, per germline. V was shortened by 8 bases and J by 6 bases, with 13 bases between the two germline ends. Sequencing was performed on PBMCs. The origin of this receptor is a woman between 18 and 30 years old in good health and CMV-seronegative. The genes are TRBV29-1 and TRBJ2-5, with unresolved D. As DNA, the CDR3 is TGCAGCTTTGCCCTAAGCCAGACCCAGTACTTC. Encoded protein: CSFALSQTQYF.